Below, 28 T cell receptor beta chains from the same sample are listed, as sequenced in a study of OX40 agonist ivuxolimab in advanced cancers. Repertoires were generated with immunoSEQ multiplex PCR, while TCRdb's copy carries only in-frame clones and drops some. The table has tens of thousands of clones, about nine tenths seen once. Here the sequenced sample was CD4+ or CD8+ T cells sorted from blood, taken in a trial of the OX40 agonist ivuxolimab. All receptors derive from an adult with an advanced solid tumor such as melanoma, head and neck, liver or kidney cancer.

The chain recombines TRBV7-8 with TRBJ1-1, with 7 bases aligning to TRBD1. After removal of 4 bases from V and 7 bases from J, the junction contained 3 bases not matched to a gene. Germline CDR1 reads SGHVS; CDR2 reads FQNEAQ. The CDR3 length is 12 residues. The CDR3 DNA reads as TGTGCCAGCAGCTCCAACAGGGGTGAAGCTTTCTTT. Translating it yields CASSSNRGEAFF.

The chain uses TRBV6-5 and TRBJ2-2; D perhaps matches TRBD2 (6 bases). V was cut by 6 bases and J by 3 bases, with 8 bases left in between. The germline gives CDR1 MNHEY, CDR2 SVGAGI. CDR3 size: 13 residues. As DNA, the CDR3 is TGTGCCAGCAGCGGGGGATACACCGGGGAGCTGTTTTTT. This codes for CASSGGYTGELFF.

Only a few counts were recorded for this clone. The chain links TRBV5-4 to TRBJ1-6; the match to TRBD1 covers 8 bases. The germline gives CDR1 SGHNT, CDR2 YYREEE (reference sequence). J was trimmed by 8 bases and V by 4 bases; bases with no gene match: 5. The CDR3 consists of 14 residues. CDR3 nucleotide sequence: TGTGCCAGCAGCGCGGACAGGGAAGATTCACCCCTCCACTTT. Translating it yields CASSADREDSPLHF.

This chain links TRBV28 with TRBJ2-7; D could derive from TRBD1 or TRBD2 (5 bases each). Germline V CDR1 and CDR2: MDHEN, SYDVKM. The CDR3 totals 14 residues. Trimming removed 6 bases from V and 2 bases from J, with 14 bases in between. CDR3 DNA sequence: TGTGCCAGCAGCTCCGGGACGGTGGCCTACGAGCAGTACTTC. Translating gives CASSSGTVAYEQYF.

The CDR3 nucleotides are TGTGCCAGCTCACCACCGGGACTAGCCTCGAACACCGGGGAGCTGTTTTTT. Translated, it gives CASSPPGLASNTGELFF. The chain is built from TRBV18 and TRBJ2-2, with 9 bases that match TRBD2. Germline CDR1 is KGHSH and CDR2 is LQKENI. After removal of 0 bases from V and 0 bases from J, the junction contained 2 bases not matched to a gene. The CDR3 has 17 residues.

The chain carries TRBV30 and TRBJ1-3; D is unresolved. V shed 2 bases and J shed 0 bases, with 8 bases lying between them. The germline V gene has CDR1 GTSNPN and CDR2 SVGIG (reference sequence). CDR3 length: 14 amino acids. CDR3: CAWSQSFSGNTIYF. DNA of the CDR3: TGTGCCTGGAGTCAAAGTTTCTCTGGAAACACCATATATTTT.

This clone was picked up a small number of times. The chain uses TRBV9 and TRBJ2-2; 13 nucleotides agree with TRBD2. Germline values: CDR1 SGDLS, CDR2 YYNGEE. V gave up 4 bases and J gave up 3 bases; unmatched junction bases: 9. The CDR3 totals 18 residues. CDR3 amino acids: CASSLRTSGRSDTGELFF. The CDR3 nucleotides read TGTGCCAGCAGCCTAAGGACTAGCGGGAGATCAGACACCGGGGAGCTGTTTTTT.

The V call is TRBV9, the J call TRBJ2-1; a possible D gene is TRBD2 (5 bases). Germline values: CDR1 SGDLS, CDR2 YYNGEE. CDR3 length equals 16 residues. V shed 0 bases and J shed 0 bases, with 10 bases lying between them. For the CDR3, the DNA is TGTGCCAGCAGCGTAGACGAGGGTGGCTCCTACAATGAGCAGTTCTTC. Amino acid sequence: CASSVDEGGSYNEQFF.

This clone showed up just once. The chain couples TRBV19 to TRBJ2-5; D may be TRBD1 (6 bases). The CDR3 length is 16 residues. Between the trimmed V and J ends, which lost 0 bases and 5 bases, there was a span of 16 bases. Germline CDR1 is LNHDA and CDR2 is SQIVND (reference sequence). CDR3 region: CASSIDVGQGMETQYF. The CDR3 coding sequence is TGTGCCAGTAGTATAGATGTGGGGCAGGGGATGGAGACCCAGTACTTC. The entire variable domain, with the rest obtained from reference TRBV19 and TRBJ2-5, is as follows: DGGITQSPKYLFRKEGQNVTLSCEQNLNHDAMYWYRQDPGQGLRLIYYSQIVNDFQKGDIAEGYSVSREKKESFPLTVTSAQKNPTAFYLCASSIDVGQGMETQYFGPGTRLLVL.

CDR3 DNA sequence: TGTGCCAGCAGCTTAGCCCGGGAGATAACAGATACGCAGTATTTT. Translated, it gives CASSLAREITDTQYF. The V call is TRBV13, the J call TRBJ2-3, with a weak D call TRBD2 (6 bases). The germline V gene has CDR1 PRHDT and CDR2 FYEKMQ (reference sequence). The ends were cut back, 1 base at V and 3 bases at J, with 11 bases in the middle. The CDR3 extends over 15 amino acids. The complete variable domain, with remaining parts taken from reference TRBV13 and TRBJ2-3, reads AAGVIQSPRHLIKEKRETATLKCYPIPRHDTVYWYQQGPGQDPQFLISFYEKMQSDKGSIPDRFSAQQFSDYHSELNMSSLELGDSALYFCASSLAREITDTQYFGPGTRLTVL.

This clone has only a few counts. The V call is TRBV7-6, the J call TRBJ1-4; D perhaps matches TRBD1 (5 bases). Trimming shortened V by 5 bases and J by 2 bases, and 9 bases separated the two germline ends. CDR1 SGHVS and CDR2 FNYEAQ come from the germline V gene. The CDR3 sequence is 14 residues long. The CDR3 here is CASSPRATNEKLFF. The CDR3 region has the DNA TGTGCCAGCAGCCCCAGGGCTACTAATGAAAAACTGTTTTTT.

In its sample, this clone was seen once. The genes are TRBV27 and TRBJ2-2; 11 bases match TRBD2. This CDR3 spans 17 amino acids. Germline lookup yields CDR1 MNHEY and CDR2 SMNVEV (reference sequence). Trimming cost V 0 bases and J 4 bases; bases outside gene matches: 4. CDR3: CASSLSSGRAATGELFF. The CDR3 DNA is TGTGCCAGCAGTTTATCTAGCGGGAGGGCCGCCACCGGGGAGCTGTTTTTT.

The chain links TRBV25-1 to TRBJ1-2; D ambiguous. The CDR3 is 13 residues long. Trimming shortened V by 6 bases and J by 0 bases, and 8 bases separated the two germline ends. CDR1 and CDR2 from the germline V gene are MGHDK and SYGVNS. The CDR3, as DNA: TGTGCCAGCAGGGGATATTCTAACTATGGCTACACCTTC. Residues: CASRGYSNYGYTF.

V is TRBV27 and J is TRBJ1-4; no firm D call. V was shortened by 2 bases and J by 4 bases, with 8 bases between the two germline ends. Germline CDR1 MNHEY, CDR2 SMNVEV (reference sequence). The CDR3 loop spans 14 amino acids. The CDR3 bases are TGTGCCAGCAGTTTACGGCGGTTTAATGAAAAACTGTTTTTT. Translating gives CASSLRRFNEKLFF.

The chain combines TRBV7-2 with TRBJ1-4; unclear D gene. From germline, CDR1 is SGHTA and CDR2 FQGNSA. Trimming removed 8 bases from V and 0 bases from J, with 7 bases in between. The CDR3 has 13 residues. The CDR3: CASALATNEKLFF. The CDR3 DNA sequence: TGTGCCAGCGCGCTTGCAACTAATGAAAAACTGTTTTTT.

The rearrangement links TRBV19 to TRBJ1-2; D possibly corresponds to TRBD1 (6 bases). The length of the CDR3 is 14 residues. The germline CDR1 and CDR2 sequences are LNHDA and SQIVND (reference sequence). Trimming removed 7 bases at V and 5 bases at J, with 17 bases between. Written as DNA, the CDR3 is TGTGCCAGTACCCCCAGCCCCCAGGGGTATGGCTACACCTTC. Its protein product is CASTPSPQGYGYTF.

The gene calls are TRBV6-5 and TRBJ2-4, with D possibly being TRBD1 (7 bases). From germline, CDR1 is MNHEY and CDR2 SVGAGI. Trimming took off 6 bases at V and 1 base at J, with 13 bases between the two ends. The CDR3 covers 15 residues. The CDR3 reads CASRPQGRAKNIQYF. DNA for the CDR3: TGTGCCAGCAGACCACAGGGGAGGGCCAAAAACATTCAGTACTTC.

This clone was counted a single time. This sequence joins TRBV30 and TRBJ2-3; D is undetermined. The germline gives CDR1 GTSNPN, CDR2 SVGIG (reference sequence). The CDR3 has 15 amino acids. V was trimmed by 4 bases and J by 2 bases, leaving 16 bases between them. The CDR3 here is CAWTPSADPTDTQYF. The CDR3 nucleotides read TGTGCCTGGACCCCGAGTGCGGACCCCACAGATACGCAGTATTTT.

This chain joins TRBV6-6 and TRBJ1-1; D ambiguous. Trimming took off 6 bases at V and 1 base at J, with 9 bases between the two ends. This CDR3 is built from 13 residues. The germline gives CDR1 MNHNY, CDR2 SVGAGI (reference sequence). This CDR3 is CASSRPENTEAFF. CDR3 sequence (DNA): TGTGCCAGCAGCCGACCAGAGAACACTGAAGCTTTCTTT.

This clone was seen once. The rearrangement uses TRBV30 and TRBJ1-4; 7 nucleotides line up with TRBD1. The CDR3 is 15 residues long. Germline lookup yields CDR1 GTSNPN and CDR2 SVGIG (reference sequence). V gave up 3 bases and J gave up 7 bases; unmatched junction bases: 11. CDR3 region: CAWSRDSGKAEKLFF. For the CDR3, the DNA is TGTGCCTGGAGCCGGGACAGTGGAAAGGCTGAAAAACTGTTTTTT.

The chain couples TRBV29-1 to TRBJ2-5; D is unclear. The CDR3 totals 14 residues. The germline V gene encodes CDR1 SQVTM and CDR2 ANQGSEA. V was shortened by 4 bases and J by 0 bases, with 12 bases between the two germline ends. The DNA for the CDR3 is TGCAGCGTTGGAGCGACGGGTAACCAAGAGACCCAGTACTTC. Amino acid sequence: CSVGATGNQETQYF.

CDR3 bases: TGCGCCAGCAGCTTGGCCGGAAATCAGCCCCAGCATTTT. It codes for CASSLAGNQPQHF. V is TRBV5-1 and J is TRBJ1-5; no clear D gene. The CDR3 runs 13 residues. Germline assignment: CDR1 SGHRS and CDR2 YFSETQ. Trimming cost V 0 bases and J 4 bases, with 5 bases left between them.

The gene calls are TRBV5-1 and TRBJ2-7, with D maybe TRBD2 (6 bases). CDR3 length: 17 residues. Germline loops: CDR1 SGHRS, CDR2 YFSETQ. V gave up 0 bases and J gave up 3 bases, with 19 bases separating them. The CDR3 here is CASSLVGGGRGNYEQYF. In DNA, the CDR3 is TGCGCCAGCAGCTTGGTGGGTGGGGGACGGGGGAACTACGAGCAGTACTTC.

The chain combines TRBV6-6 with TRBJ2-1; the D gene is possibly TRBD1 (5 bases). In germline, CDR1 is MNHNY, CDR2 SVGAGI (reference sequence). With 4 bases removed from V and 0 bases from J, the gap between germline ends came to 13 bases. This CDR3 is 16 amino acids long. The DNA of the CDR3 is TGTGCCAGCAGTTGGGGCGTCGCGAGCTCCTACAATGAGCAGTTCTTC. This codes for CASSWGVASSYNEQFF.

CDR3 residues: CASSPNQLAYNEQFF. DNA of the CDR3: TGTGCCAGCAGCCCCAACCAACTAGCCTACAATGAGCAGTTCTTC. This chain links TRBV7-3 with TRBJ2-1; D may be TRBD2 (5 bases). The V and J ends lost 5 bases and 2 bases respectively, with 13 bases between them. Germline CDR1 and CDR2: SGHTA and FQGTGA. CDR3 length equals 15 residues.

V usage is TRBV15 and J usage is TRBJ2-3, with D maybe TRBD2 (6 bases). This CDR3 is built from 18 residues. Trimming pared 2 bases from V and 2 bases from J, leaving 20 bases between. CDR1 is LNHNV, CDR2 YYDKDF, per germline (reference sequence). As DNA, the CDR3 is TGTGCCACCAGCAGAATCGTTGGGTCTGGAGGGCCCACAGATACGCAGTATTTT. This encodes CATSRIVGSGGPTDTQYF. The complete variable domain, with remaining parts taken from reference TRBV15 and TRBJ2-3, reads DAMVIQNPRYQVTQFGKPVTLSCSQTLNHNVMYWYQQKSSQAPKLLFHYYDKDFNNEADTPDNFQSRRPNTSFCFLDIRSPGLGDTAMYLCATSRIVGSGGPTDTQYFGPGTRLTVL.

This clone has only one observation. The V gene is TRBV6-1, the J gene TRBJ2-6, with D perhaps TRBD2 (5 bases). This CDR3 contains 15 residues. Looked up from germline, CDR1 is MNHNS and CDR2 is SASEGT. V lost 7 bases and J lost 1, with 11 bases in between. This chain's CDR3 is CASTNRRSGANVLTF. The CDR3 nucleotides read TGTGCCAGCACCAACCGGAGGTCTGGGGCCAACGTCCTGACTTTC.

This rearrangement joins TRBV29-1 to TRBJ1-3; D unclear. This CDR3 has 15 residues. Trimming cost V 6 bases and J 4 bases, with 19 bases left between them. Looked up from germline, CDR1 is SQVTM and CDR2 is ANQGSEA. This CDR3 reads CSVLEYPGPGNTIYF. CDR3 in DNA: TGCAGCGTGCTTGAGTACCCCGGACCCGGAAACACCATATATTTT.